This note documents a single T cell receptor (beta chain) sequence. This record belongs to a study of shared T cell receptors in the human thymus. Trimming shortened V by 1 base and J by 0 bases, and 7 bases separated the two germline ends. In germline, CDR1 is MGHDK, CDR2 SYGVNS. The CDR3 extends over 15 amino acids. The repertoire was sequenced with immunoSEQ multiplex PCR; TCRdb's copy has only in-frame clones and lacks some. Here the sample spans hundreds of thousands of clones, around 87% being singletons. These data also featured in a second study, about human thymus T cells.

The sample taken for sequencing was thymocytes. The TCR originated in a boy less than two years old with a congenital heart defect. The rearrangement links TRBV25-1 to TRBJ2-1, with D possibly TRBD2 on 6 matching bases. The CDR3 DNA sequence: TGTGCCAGCAGTGAATTCGGGGGCTCCTACAATGAGCAGTTCTTC. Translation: CASSEFGGSYNEQFF. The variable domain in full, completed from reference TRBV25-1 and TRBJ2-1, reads EADIYQTPRYLVIGTGKKITLECSQTMGHDKMYWYQQDPGMELHLIHYSYGVNSTEKGDLSSESTVSRIRTEHFPLTLESARPSHTSQYLCASSEFGGSYNEQFFGPGTRLTVL.